This TCR beta chain was identified in a study of shared clonotypes between healthy human individuals. On the study more broadly: Per-donor plates numbered three CD4 naive, three CD4 memory, two CD8 naive and one CD8 memory. Study outcomes and limitations: Clonotype sharing across several donors was observed for 4% to 6.5% of naive CD4 clonotypes.

Naive CD4+ cells were CD45RA-selected; the remaining cells were memory. The length of the CDR3 is 14 residues. CDR1 SGHRS and CDR2 YFSETQ come from the germline V gene. The germline V and J ends were trimmed by 2 bases and 2 bases, with 5 bases remaining between them. Clones were sequenced by immunoSEQ multiplex PCR, and TCRdb holds only the in-frame ones, with some missing. The repertoire holds over 400,000 clones, with 90% to 96% as singletons. As regards this clone: Its specificity is not known.

The chain combines TRBV5-1 with TRBJ2-6; D is ambiguous. This sequence was found in a woman younger than 45 in good health. The specimen was naive CD4+ T cells sorted from blood. Subset denoted: CD45RA+ positively selected. The CDR3 coding sequence is TGCGCCAGCAGCTTAGTCCCTGGGGCCAACGTCCTGACTTTC. Translated, it gives CASSLVPGANVLTF.